This T cell receptor (beta chain) was captured in a study of OX40 agonist ivuxolimab in advanced cancers. At the level of the study: An agonistic anti-OX40 (CD134) antibody, ivuxolimab, was used to treat the patients.

Assay used: immunoSEQ multiplex PCR; TCRdb lists only in-frame clones, some missing. The sample consists of around 73,000 clones, just under 90% of them appearing once. Regarding this clone: Its antigen is not identified.

The CDR3 contains 15 residues. V gave up 6 bases and J gave up 1 base; unmatched junction bases: 2. In germline, CDR1 is SNHLY, CDR2 FYNNEI. It was autoimmune disease history or systemic immunosuppression that excluded patients. General observations from the study: CD8+ T cells were the subset that, on average, had more expanded clones than CD4+.

Specimen: CD4+ or CD8+ T cells sorted from blood, collected in a trial of the OX40 agonist ivuxolimab. The TCR originated in an adult with an advanced solid tumor such as melanoma, head and neck, liver or kidney cancer. This sequence joins TRBV2 and TRBJ2-1, with 11 bases lining up with TRBD2. As DNA, the CDR3 is TGTGCCAGCAGCGTAGCGGGAGGGTCCTACAATGAGCAGTTCTTC. This codes for CASSVAGGSYNEQFF.